This T cell receptor (beta chain) was captured by sequencing in a study of control samples from healthy donors and cancer patients. The repertoire was sequenced with immunoSEQ multiplex PCR; TCRdb's copy has only in-frame clones and lacks some. In the table there are around 150,000 clones, about 94% of which are singletons. V was pared by 2 bases and J by 2 bases, with 6 bases between. Germline V lookup: CDR1 MNHNS, CDR2 SASEGT. This CDR3 contains 13 residues. This TCR was sampled from a woman aged 35 to 49 in good health. Sequenced input: blood. The J gene is TRBJ1-2, the V gene TRBV6-1; weak D call: TRBD1 (5 bases). CDR3 DNA: TGTGCCAGCAGTGAATCAGGGAACTATGGCTACACCTTC. Translated, it gives CASSESGNYGYTF.